The clone carrying this T cell receptor beta chain occurred many times. Its specificity is not known. The ends were cut back, 0 bases at V and 7 bases at J, with 6 bases in the middle. Germline V gives CDR1 KGHSH, CDR2 LQKENI. The length of the CDR3 is 12 residues. For Graves' hyperthyroidism to be stable, ophthalmopathy could not progress within 18 months. PBMCs came from around 10 ml fresh peripheral blood. What was amplified from RNA transcripts were TCR beta CDR3 regions. The TCR CDR3 first-round RT-PCR relied on the HTBI primer set. TCRdb called the multiplex PCR reads again in MiXCR, with one record for every CDR3 protein. The sample yields approximately 700,000 distinct CDR3 sequences, roughly 15% seen once. This entry belongs to a study of T cells in Graves' hyperthyroidism and ophthalmopathy. General study points: Separating ophthalmopathy from stable hyperthyroidism was achieved by a 13 V-J model. Also found in blood were most expanded thyroid clonotypes above 0.001.

This clonotype was obtained from a man aged 18 to 29 with Graves' hyperthyroidism. Material for sequencing was blood. The chain employs TRBV18 and TRBJ1-1; D is perhaps TRBD1 (5 bases). Here the CDR3 DNA reads TGTGCCAGCTCACCACCCACAGGTGAAGCTTTCTTT. Residues: CASSPPTGEAFF.